This entry describes one T cell receptor beta chain. Its matching antigen is unknown. TCRdb independently ran MiXCR on the reads; one entry per CDR3 protein. The table shows about 770,000 distinct CDR3 sequences, with 25% to 30% occurring only once. This entry comes from a study of T cell repertoires in cytomegalovirus infection. As for the study in general: Used in the study were CMV epitopes, some recently identified and HLA-C-restricted, others well-studied and HLA-B-restricted. In public TCR beta signatures, there were indications of both CMV infection and matching HLA type. Study results and caveats: CMV-specific HLA-C-restricted TCR beta clonotypes dominated the ex vivo response. People with CMV and the relevant HLA were identified by cumulative public TCR beta family frequency.

The CDR3 runs to 16 residues. V gave up 3 bases and J gave up 0 bases; unmatched junction bases: 3. Germline CDR1 and CDR2: ENHRY and SYGVKD. Sample: cultured CD8+ T cells from PBMCs, taken from culture after CMV antigen stimulation. The chain is built from TRBV10-3 and TRBJ1-1; 11 bases map to TRBD1. The receptor was derived from a human donor in good health (CMV status not recorded). Some clones in this sample may be carry-over from other donors' samples. CDR3 coding DNA: TGTGCCATCAGTGATCCGGACAGGGGGCTGAACACTGAAGCTTTCTTT. This codes for CAISDPDRGLNTEAFF.